The sequence of this T cell receptor (beta chain) was determined in a study of blood T cell repertoires in COVID-19. Study at large: COVID-19 samples collected from the United States, Italy and Spain covered acute and convalescent phases. The analysed material was cDNA or gDNA that came from T cells, B-cell-depleted T cells, or PBMCs.

The CDR3 contains 15 residues. The V end was cut by 2 bases, the J end by 4 bases, with 14 bases between. The germline CDR1 and CDR2 sequences are SGHDN and FVKESK. Under the authors' procedure: Quantification of nucleated cells was approximated via reference gene primer amplification. The method was immunoSEQ multiplex PCR; TCRdb's version includes in-frame clones alone and lacks a portion of them. The D gene and trimming were derived from the DNA, and the V and J assignments and clone size from that table. The table lists approximately 380,000 clones, roughly 85% of them singletons. The sequence was obtained from a woman under 30 with acute or convalescent COVID-19. The chain carries TRBV14 and TRBJ2-5; the D gene is possibly TRBD1 (6 bases). Sequencing was carried out using peripheral blood. This CDR3 is CASSQPDSSGETQYF. The CDR3 DNA reads TGTGCCAGCAGCCAACCGGACAGTTCCGGAGAGACCCAGTACTTC. Supplemented by reference TRBV14 and TRBJ2-5, the full variable domain reads EAGVTQFPSHSVIEKGQTVTLRCDPISGHDNLYWYRRVMGKEIKFLLHFVKESKQDESGMPNNRFLAERTGGTYSTLKVQPAELEDSGVYFCASSQPDSSGETQYFGPGTRLLVL.